Listed here are 24 T cell receptor beta chains from one sample, sequenced in a study of blood T cell repertoires in COVID-19. The repertoire was sequenced with immunoSEQ multiplex PCR; TCRdb's copy has only in-frame clones and lacks some. There are 170,000 or so clones in the sample; more than 75% occur only once, and roughly 0.85% lies in the top ten. What was sequenced was peripheral blood. These receptor sequences come from a woman between 18 and 29 years old who had recovered from COVID-19.

The chain's CDR3 is CASSHDSPGGAADTQYF. Written as DNA, the CDR3 is TGCGCCAGCAGCCATGACTCCCCCGGGGGGGCCGCAGATACGCAGTATTTT. V is TRBV4-3 and J is TRBJ2-3; 8 positions agree with TRBD2. The CDR3 contains 17 residues. From germline, CDR1 is LGHNA and CDR2 YSLEER. J lost 4 bases, V lost 3 bases, and 12 bases had no gene match.

This chain links TRBV3-1 (or the pseudogene TRBV3-2) with TRBJ2-1; TRBD2 aligns across 9 bases. The CDR3 covers 18 residues. CDR1 and CDR2 (germline): LGHDT, YNNKEL (reference sequence). The V and J ends lost 4 bases and 1 base, in that order; junction bases with no gene match: 11. Written as DNA, the CDR3 is TGTGCCAGCAGCCCCCGGCTAGCGGGGAAGTGGTCCTACAATGAGCAGTTCTTC. It encodes CASSPRLAGKWSYNEQFF.

The V gene is TRBV5-6, the J gene TRBJ1-4; TRBD1 is a possible D gene (6 bases). CDR1 and CDR2 from the germline V gene are SGHDT and YYEEEE. Between the trimmed V and J ends, which lost 2 bases and 8 bases, there was a span of 13 bases. This CDR3 is 14 amino acids long. CDR3 amino acids: CASSFGGAREKLFF. The CDR3 nucleotides read TGTGCCAGCAGCTTTGGGGGGGCCCGGGAAAAACTGTTTTTT.

The table lists this clone with a few counts. This chain connects TRBV18 to TRBJ2-7; TRBD2 is a possible D gene (5 bases). Germline assignment: CDR1 KGHSH and CDR2 LQKENI. The CDR3 is 14 amino acids. V was shortened by 6 bases and J by 3 bases, with 15 bases between the two germline ends. The CDR3 coding sequence is TGTGCCAGCTCCCAAGGGAGTCTGGGCTACGAGCAGTACGTC. Translating it yields CASSQGSLGYEQYV.

The chain links TRBV9 to TRBJ2-2; 7 bases match TRBD2. This CDR3 is 17 amino acids long. Germline-derived CDR1 and CDR2 are SGDLS and YYNGEE. V was clipped by 4 bases and J by 6 bases; unmatched bases: 15. CDR3 bases: TGTGCCAGCAGCACAAAGGCTAGCGGAACGGGGCCCGGGGAGCTGTTTTTT. This gives the protein CASSTKASGTGPGELFF.

A remark on this clone: This sample also contains other DNA sequences that code for the same CDR3. The chain employs TRBV29-1 and TRBJ1-5, with 10 bases aligning to TRBD1. CDR3 length: 13 amino acids. With 6 bases clipped from V and 4 bases from J, the junction kept 3 bases outside the gene matches. Germline V gene data show CDR1 as SQVTM and CDR2 as ANQGSEA. The CDR3 DNA follows: TGCAGCGTGGGGGGACAGGGGAATCAGCCCCAGCATTTT. Residues: CSVGGQGNQPQHF.

V usage is TRBV21-1 and J usage is TRBJ2-3; the table's D call TRBD2 went unverified against the DNA. TRBV21-1 is deemed a pseudogene. There are 17 residues in the CDR3. The CDR3 nucleotides are TGTGCCAGCAGCATCAGGTACGGGGGAGCCTTGGCAGATACGCAGTATTTT. This codes for CASSIRYGGALADTQYF.

The count of this clone is one. As DNA, the CDR3 is TGTGCCAGCAGTCCGCGACTAGCGGGGGGGGCCACAGATACGCAGTATTTT. Its protein is CASSPRLAGGATDTQYF. The chain links TRBV27 to TRBJ2-3, with 14 bases identical to TRBD2. Trimming cost V 5 bases and J 2 bases; bases outside gene matches: 6. The CDR3 is 17 amino acids. Germline-derived CDR1 and CDR2 are MNHEY and SMNVEV (reference sequence).

A few counts support this clone. The chain links TRBV5-1 to TRBJ2-2; a weak D match, TRBD1 (6 bases). CDR3 length: 15 amino acids. Deletions cut 2 bases from V and 3 bases from J, with 11 bases between. The V gene's germline CDR1 is SGHRS and CDR2 YFSETQ. The CDR3 spells CASSLITGYTGELFF. In DNA form, the CDR3 reads TGCGCCAGCAGCTTAATTACAGGGTACACCGGGGAGCTGTTTTTT.

This chain's CDR3 is CSGKNAGLGYTF. As DNA, the CDR3 is TGCAGCGGCAAGAACGCAGGGTTGGGCTACACCTTC. The J gene is TRBJ1-2, the V gene TRBV29-1; TRBD1 might be the D (5 bases). The germline gives CDR1 SQVTM, CDR2 ANQGSEA. The CDR3 has 12 residues. Trimming removed 7 bases from V and 8 bases from J, with 17 bases in between.

The V and J genes are TRBV6-6 and TRBJ1-1; D ambiguous. CDR3 length equals 14 residues. V lost 3 bases and J 8 bases, leaving 16 bases between the germline ends. Per germline, CDR1 MNHNY and CDR2 SVGAGI (reference sequence). The CDR3 reads CASSYRKLDSEAFF. Written as DNA, the CDR3 is TGTGCCAGCAGTTATCGAAAGTTGGACTCAGAAGCTTTCTTT.

There are many counts of this clone. V and J are TRBV10-1 and TRBJ2-3, with 11 bases matching TRBD2. Germline CDR1 reads WNHNN; CDR2 reads SYGVQD (reference sequence). The CDR3 length is 16 residues. V was clipped by 2 bases and J by 3 bases; unmatched bases: 4. CDR3 DNA sequence: TGCGCCAGCAGTGAGGGTAGCGGGAGGGGAACAGATACGCAGTATTTT. Translation: CASSEGSGRGTDTQYF.

The CDR3: CASSYGGNYGYTF. The CDR3 DNA is TGTGCCAGCAGTTACGGGGGGAACTATGGCTACACCTTC. The rearrangement joins TRBV6-5 to TRBJ1-2, with D perhaps TRBD1 (5 bases). The CDR3 loop spans 13 amino acids. The V end was cut by 2 bases, the J end by 2 bases, with 6 bases between. Germline V gives CDR1 MNHEY, CDR2 SVGAGI.

This clone was counted ten times or more. V gene TRBV9 combines with J gene TRBJ1-2, with a possible D match to TRBD1 (5 bases). Germline lookup yields CDR1 SGDLS and CDR2 YYNGEE. This CDR3 is built from 18 residues. Trimming took 3 bases from V and 3 from J, leaving 24 bases between them. In DNA, the CDR3 is TGTGCCAGCAGCGGGGCGAAACTCGAGGAGCGGGGGGACTATGGCTACACCTTC. Its protein product is CASSGAKLEERGDYGYTF.

This sequence joins TRBV3-1 (or the pseudogene TRBV3-2) and TRBJ2-7; 7 positions agree with TRBD1. Germline lookup yields CDR1 LGHDT and CDR2 YNNKEL (reference sequence). This CDR3 region has 14 residues. The trim removed 6 bases at V and 5 bases at J, leaving 10 bases unmatched. The CDR3 loop reads CASRMGQHGDEQYF. The CDR3 DNA sequence: TGTGCCAGCAGGATGGGACAGCACGGGGACGAGCAGTACTTC.

The chain uses TRBV19 and TRBJ1-2, with D unclear. V lost 3 bases, J lost 2 bases, and 7 bases lay in between. The germline V gene encodes CDR1 LNHDA and CDR2 SQIVND (reference sequence). CDR3 length equals 13 residues. The CDR3 DNA is TGTGCCAGTAGTATTGCCAGGAACTATGGCTACACCTTC. It is translated as CASSIARNYGYTF.

The V and J genes are TRBV4-3 and TRBJ2-1; D gene ambiguous. V dropped 0 bases and J dropped 3 bases, with 6 bases sitting between them. Germline V gives CDR1 LGHNA, CDR2 YSLEER. The CDR3 is made up of 14 amino acids. The CDR3 is CASSQDSNYNEQFF. The CDR3 nucleotides read TGCGCCAGCAGCCAAGATTCCAACTACAATGAGCAGTTCTTC.

The genes are TRBV7-2 and TRBJ2-7; TRBD2 matches 10 bases. The ends lost 5 bases at V and 7 bases at J; junction bases unmatched: 8. The CDR3 spans 14 residues. From germline, CDR1 is SGHTA and CDR2 FQGNSA. CDR3 nucleotide sequence: TGTGCCAGCAGCATCGATAGCGGGGGGAATGAGCAGTACTTC. Encoded protein: CASSIDSGGNEQYF.

The chain couples TRBV7-6 to TRBJ2-3; D is possibly TRBD1 (6 bases). From germline, CDR1 is SGHVS and CDR2 FNYEAQ. Trimming took 5 bases from V and 6 from J, leaving 12 bases between them. The CDR3 is 13 residues long. In DNA, the CDR3 is TGTGCCAGCAGCCTCGAAAGGGGGGATACGCAGTATTTT. Residues: CASSLERGDTQYF.

This clone came up once. The chain has TRBV6-5 and TRBJ1-6; 10 bases are shared with TRBD1. After removal of 8 bases from V and 7 bases from J, the junction contained 5 bases not matched to a gene. Germline V gene lookup returns CDR1 MNHEY and CDR2 SVGAGI. The CDR3 runs 14 residues. The CDR3 sequence is CASRGTGVNSPLHF. In DNA form, the CDR3 reads TGTGCCAGCCGGGGGACAGGGGTAAATTCACCCCTCCACTTT.

This clone was seen a handful of times. The same CDR3 arises from other DNA sequences in this sample as well. The chain joins TRBV9 to TRBJ2-3, with 7 nucleotides matching TRBD2. V lost 0 bases to trimming and J lost 3 bases; unmatched junction nucleotides: 7. The CDR3 is 16 amino acids. Germline values: CDR1 SGDLS, CDR2 YYNGEE. The CDR3 loop is CASSVVASGLTDTQYF. The CDR3 region has the DNA TGTGCCAGCAGCGTAGTGGCTAGCGGACTTACAGATACGCAGTATTTT.

This sequence joins TRBV7-9 and TRBJ2-5; 8 positions match TRBD1. Trimming removed 5 bases from V and 3 bases from J; junction bases left unmatched: 11. The germline V gene encodes CDR1 SEHNR and CDR2 FQNEAQ (reference sequence). The CDR3 runs to 16 residues. The CDR3 bases are TGTGCCAGCAGCCCTTACCCGGCAGGGGGCGAAGAGACCCAGTACTTC. Translating it yields CASSPYPAGGEETQYF.

The chain couples TRBV5-1 to TRBJ2-7, with 8 nucleotides matching TRBD1. The germline V gene encodes CDR1 SGHRS and CDR2 YFSETQ. V trimming: 0 bases; J trimming: 2 bases; junction bases outside the gene matches: 4. The CDR3 covers 15 residues. CDR3 sequence (DNA): TGCGCCAGCAGCTTGGATGGGACAGGCACCTACGAGCAGTACGTC. Its protein is CASSLDGTGTYEQYV.

The genes are TRBV7-2 and TRBJ1-4; TRBD1 might be the D (6 bases). CDR1 is SGHTA and CDR2 is FQGNSA in the germline V gene. The germline V and J ends were trimmed by 2 bases and 7 bases, with 11 bases remaining between them. The CDR3 covers 14 residues. CDR3 in amino acids: CASSLTTGGEKLFF. CDR3 coding DNA: TGTGCCAGCAGCTTAACGACAGGAGGTGAAAAACTGTTTTTT.